This TCR beta chain is from a study of Ad26.COV2.S vaccination and SARS-CoV-2 variants. Details on this clone: The antigen is undetermined.

TCRdb keeps only in-frame clones here, not all; method: immunoSEQ multiplex PCR. The sample contains about 350,000 clones, about 87% of which appear only once. Regarding the study as a whole: Non-spike TCR breadth showed similarity between vaccine and placebo recipients.

Regarding treatment: some 20 received Ad26.COV2.S at low or high dose, single or two shots; about 5 received placebo; per-sample allocation not given. The investigators took samples on day 63 after the first vaccine or placebo injection. The CDR3 is made up of 15 amino acids. With 3 bases clipped from V and 2 bases from J, the junction kept 8 bases outside the gene matches. Germline loops: CDR1 DFQATT, CDR2 SNEGSKA (reference sequence). This TCR came from a person between 18 and 65 years old who received the Ad26.COV2.S COVID-19 vaccine or a placebo. The sample in question was peripheral blood, obtained in a trial of Ad26.COV2.S vaccine versus placebo. V and J are TRBV20-1 and TRBJ2-3, with 7 bases lining up with TRBD2. The CDR3 loop is CSASPSGIPTDTQYF. Written as DNA, the CDR3 is TGCAGTGCTAGTCCCAGCGGGATCCCCACAGATACGCAGTATTTT.